This T cell receptor (beta chain) was documented in a study of blood T cells in healthy people across ages. Study context: Per two T cells, about one barcoded beta molecule was captured through template switching.

A J-beta primer mix and a sample-barcoded 5' primer were used in a second PCR of about 7 to 12 cycles. TCRdb called the 5' RACE reads again in MiXCR, with one record for every CDR3 protein. This repertoire shows 750,000 to 950,000 distinct CDR3 sequences, roughly 50% found once; its top ten account for about 42%. Study results and caveats: The long-lived group displayed more naive CD4+ cells, plus higher diversity, than the aged donors did. Expanded clonotype shifts may have been confounded, as the donors had an unknown CMV status. A strong correlation was seen between TCR beta diversity and naive T cell percentage.

Germline CDR1 WNHNN, CDR2 SYGVQD (reference sequence). The ends were cut back, 3 bases at V and 14 bases at J, with 21 bases in the middle. The CDR3 runs to 14 residues. On this clonotype itself: Its antigen remains unknown.

This TCR came from an elderly man in good health. Sequencing used blood. The rearrangement links TRBV10-1 to TRBJ2-3; possibly TRBD2 for D (6 bases). CDR3 sequence reads: CASSDAGSGRYAYF. The CDR3 DNA reads as TGCGCCAGCAGTGATGCCGGGAGTGGCAGATACGCGTATTTT.